Sequencing of this T cell receptor (beta chain) was carried out in a study of cytomegalovirus exposure and HLA in healthy donors. It was with 60 Vbeta and 13 Jbeta primers that the PCR ran. Libraries were prepared by immunoSEQ multiplex PCR; TCRdb keeps only in-frame clonotypes and omits some of them. The table lists roughly 290,000 clones, 80% to 90% of them singletons. The ends were cut back, 0 bases at V and 2 bases at J, with 8 bases in the middle. The CDR3 consists of 15 residues. Germline loops: CDR1 KGHSH, CDR2 LQKENI. Study-level findings and limits: Because they were indistinguishable, some V segments, including TRBV6-2 and TRBV6-3, were excluded.

Worth noting for this clone: Antigen unknown.

The clonotype comes from a woman in her late teens or twenties in good health and CMV-seronegative. Sequencing input: PBMCs. The V gene is TRBV18, the J gene TRBJ1-3, with TRBD1 as a possible D gene (5 bases). CDR3 nucleotides: TGTGCCAGCTCACCACCGGCCAGGGCTGGAAACACCATATATTTT. Translated: CASSPPARAGNTIYF.